This T cell receptor (beta chain) was retrieved from a study of CD4 T cells in relation to SARS-CoV-2 and coronaviruses. The table came from immunoSEQ multiplex PCR; TCRdb's copy has only in-frame clones and leaves some out. Of some 15,000 clones listed, around 78% are singletons. V lost 6 bases and J lost 6, with 15 bases in between. This CDR3 has 14 amino acids. Germline V CDR1 and CDR2: MNHNY, SVGAGI (reference sequence). Notes on this clone: Antigen unknown.

CD4+ T cells from unexposed donors were obtained before the COVID-19 pandemic (2011-2018). After nine to ten days of culture, CD4+ T cells were isolated. The chain uses TRBV6-6 and TRBJ2-1; maybe TRBD2 (6 bases). The material sequenced was CD4+ T cells from PBMCs, cultured in vitro. This sequence was found in a human donor in good health. CDR3 amino acids: CASSGGVRLNEQFF. CDR3 sequence (DNA): TGTGCCAGCAGCGGGGGAGTAAGGCTCAATGAGCAGTTCTTC.